This is a list of T cell receptor beta chains from one sample in a study of CD8+CD57+ T cells in acquired aplastic anemia. In TCRdb, the reads were re-called with MiXCR into one record per CDR3 protein. Of hundreds of thousands of distinct CDR3 sequences listed, around 32% were seen once; the top ten hold under 0.95%. Sequencing was done on a sample of sorted CD4+, CD8+, or CD8+CD57+ T cells (not recorded which) from PBMCs. The receptors derive from a human donor with aplastic anemia. Each CDR3 is given without its conserved first and last residue. Some rows have no size entry. The others give once, few or many, or a class for an expanded clone.

clone size | J gene | V gene | CDR3 protein
NA | TRBJ2-7 | TRBV2 | ASSVDRGGYEQY
NA | TRBJ2-4 | TRBV9 | ASSPGGWRGQNIQY
few | TRBJ1-6 | TRBV11-3 | ASSLNSNNSPLH
few | TRBJ2-5 | TRBV14 | ASSQGFGVPETQY
NA | TRBJ2-5 | TRBV4-3 | ASSRYGRGEETQY
few | TRBJ2-3 | TRBV20-1 | SAGRRDFGDTQY
NA | TRBJ1-3 | TRBV19 | ASTDREGGNTIY
many | TRBJ1-2 | TRBV29-1 | SVVGADRHT
NA | TRBJ1-6 | TRBV5-1 | ASSFGEDSPLH
once | TRBJ1-1 | TRBV29-1 | SVSTGRLTEAF
few | TRBJ2-5 | TRBV7-2 | AGGTGYQETQY
few | TRBJ2-5 | TRBV9 | ASSVDEIASVKTQY